This T cell receptor (beta chain) was found in a study of T-cell memory formation after mild COVID-19. This clonotype was observed a handful of times. Its antigen is as yet unknown. This CDR3 contains 16 residues. The junction had 4 bases not matched to a gene; V was cut back by 2 bases and J by 3 bases. The germline gives CDR1 MNHNY, CDR2 SVGAGI (reference sequence). TCRalpha and TCRbeta libraries used 5'RACE with constant-segment primers and UMIs. TCRdb recomputed calls from the 5' RACE reads with MiXCR, one row per CDR3 protein. The sample has just over 300,000 distinct CDR3 sequences; just under 20% are singletons. Study outcomes and limitations: Clones which contracted sat mainly in CM and EM if CD4+, and in EMRA if CD8+. There were some responding clones in pre-infection memory, which suggested that cross-reactive memory had joined.

The sample consisted of PBMCs or a T cell subset sorted from them (not recorded which). The gene calls are TRBV6-6 and TRBJ2-3; 11 positions agree with TRBD1. The receptor comes from a man between 18 and 35 years old who had mild COVID-19 (a few samples of this study predate the infection). Cell type and time point are not known. DNA of the CDR3: TGTGCCAGCAGTTACCGCCGGGACAGGGGGACAGATACGCAGTATTTT. It is translated as CASSYRRDRGTDTQYF.